The next 20 T cell receptor beta chains were all read from a single sample in a study of CDR3 diversity in severe acne. TCRdb reprocessed the PCR reads with MiXCR, giving one entry per CDR3 protein. The top ten clones hold under 15% of a sample with around 100,000 distinct CDR3 sequences, 51% of them seen once. The sample was blood. The receptors were gathered from a male donor with acne.

This clonotype was observed at least ten times. This sequence joins TRBV5-1 and TRBJ2-1; D perhaps matches TRBD1 (5 bases). The V gene's germline CDR1 is SGHRS and CDR2 YFSETQ. With 1 base removed from V and 10 bases from J, the gap between germline ends came to 12 bases. The CDR3 is 13 residues long. CDR3 in amino acids: CASSLNLGEEQFF. The CDR3, as DNA: TGCGCCAGCAGCTTGAACCTAGGGGAAGAGCAGTTCTTC.

The table lists this clonotype with a few counts. The V call is TRBV11-3, the J call TRBJ2-1; 13 bases are a match to TRBD2. Germline CDR1 SGHNT, CDR2 YENEEA. The CDR3 totals 15 residues. After removal of 5 bases from V and 10 bases from J, the junction contained 8 bases not matched to a gene. The CDR3 protein is CASSPGTSGTTEQFF. The CDR3 DNA follows: TGTGCCAGCAGCCCAGGGACTAGCGGGACGACCGAGCAGTTCTTC.

V usage is TRBV2 and J usage is TRBJ1-6, with no clear D. The CDR3 is 13 amino acids. V lost 8 bases and J 10 bases, leaving 15 bases between the germline ends. Germline CDR1 SNHLY, CDR2 FYNNEI. In nucleotides, the CDR3 is TGTGCCAGCTTGTTTTCATCAAGCTCACCCCTCCACTTT. Its translation: CASLFSSSSPLHF.

In its sample, this clonotype was seen many times. This chain connects TRBV7-2 to TRBJ2-5; 11 bases are a match to TRBD2. Germline V gene data show CDR1 as SGHTA and CDR2 as FQGNSA. This CDR3 has 16 amino acids. V lost 4 bases and J lost 4; bases outside the gene matches: 8. The CDR3 spells CASSSGRLAGLETQYF. CDR3 nucleotides: TGTGCCAGCAGCTCGGGGAGACTAGCGGGACTAGAGACCCAGTACTTC.

This clonotype was recorded at least ten times. The CDR3 region is CASSPRTGTYEQYF. The CDR3 DNA follows: TGTGCCAGCAGCCCTAGGACAGGGACCTACGAGCAGTACTTC. The chain joins TRBV11-3 to TRBJ2-7, with 8 bases matching TRBD1. Germline assignment: CDR1 SGHNT and CDR2 YENEEA. The ends lost 5 bases at V and 2 bases at J; junction bases unmatched: 5. This CDR3 comprises 14 residues.

The table lists this clonotype with many counts. This chain connects TRBV7-9 to TRBJ2-7; TRBD2 is a possible D gene (5 bases). V lost 3 bases and J lost 1, with 7 bases in between. Looked up from germline, CDR1 is SEHNR and CDR2 is FQNEAQ (reference sequence). This CDR3 has 13 amino acids. The CDR3 region is CASSLRLSYEQYF. Written as DNA, the CDR3 is TGTGCCAGCAGCTTGCGACTATCCTACGAGCAGTACTTC.

Details on this clonotype: A junction end diverges from the germline sequence, so it may reflect a read error. This chain joins TRBV19 and TRBJ1-1; no firm D call. The CDR3 runs to 14 residues. CDR1 and CDR2 (germline): LNHDA, SQIVND (reference sequence). In nucleotides, the CDR3 is TGTGCCACCCGCGGTGGTCTCTTCTCCACTGAAGCTTCCTTT. It is translated as CATRGGLFSTEASF.

This clonotype was seen many times. One end of the junction varies from germline; a read error may be responsible. The chain employs TRBV7-7 and TRBJ2-2; TRBD2 aligns across 14 bases. The CDR3 is made up of 16 amino acids. The germline V gene has CDR1 SSHAT and CDR2 FNYEAQ (reference sequence). The CDR3 loop is CASSYGTSGSSGELFF. For the CDR3, the DNA is TGTGCTAGCAGCTATGGGACTAGCGGGAGTAGCGGGGAGCTGTTTTTT.

Turning to this clonotype: A single base separates this from a much larger clone, so it may be a read error. The V gene is TRBV7-8, the J gene TRBJ1-6; a weak D match, TRBD1 (6 bases). The CDR3 extends over 16 amino acids. Per germline, CDR1 SGHVS and CDR2 FQNEAQ. The CDR3 sequence is CASSLRGVSYDSPLHF. In DNA form, the CDR3 reads TGTGCCAGCAGCTTAAGGGGGGTCTCCTATGATTCACCCCTCCACTTT.

This clonotype has a count of ten or more. The V call is TRBV9, the J call TRBJ2-5; unclear D gene. V lost 2 bases to trimming and J lost 0 bases, with 5 bases between them. CDR1 is SGDLS, CDR2 YYNGEE, per germline. The CDR3 covers 13 residues. The CDR3 here is CASSVSNQETQYF. The CDR3 DNA reads TGTGCCAGCAGCGTTAGTAACCAAGAGACCCAGTACTTC.

This clonotype was seen ten or more times. This chain links TRBV5-6 with TRBJ2-3, with D perhaps TRBD2 (6 bases). Trimming removed 1 base at V and 3 bases at J, with 12 bases between. The CDR3 runs to 15 residues. CDR1 SGHDT and CDR2 YYEEEE come from the germline V gene. The CDR3 reads CASSLRGVRTDTQYF. The CDR3 nucleotides read TGTGCCAGCAGCTTGCGCGGGGTCAGGACAGATACGCAGTATTTT. The whole variable domain, filled in from reference TRBV5-6 and TRBJ2-3, reads DAGVTQSPTHLIKTRGQQVTLRCSPKSGHDTVSWYQQALGQGPQFIFQYYEEEERQRGNFPDRFSGHQFPNYSSELNVNALLLGDSALYLCASSLRGVRTDTQYFGPGTRLTVL.

The rearrangement uses TRBV20-1 and TRBJ1-1, with 7 bases that match TRBD1. The CDR3 sequence is 15 residues long. Germline V gene lookup returns CDR1 DFQATT and CDR2 SNEGSKA (reference sequence). J was trimmed by 1 base and V by 1 base; bases with no gene match: 6. This CDR3 reads CSARATGTANTEAFF. DNA of the CDR3: TGCAGTGCTAGAGCCACCGGGACAGCGAACACTGAAGCTTTCTTT.

This clonotype was counted a few times. The rearrangement joins TRBV14 to TRBJ2-1; no definite D call. From germline, CDR1 is SGHDN and CDR2 FVKESK. The V and J ends lost 1 base and 4 bases respectively, with 14 bases between them. The CDR3 is 16 amino acids. The CDR3 spells CASSQGTWNRYNEQFF. DNA of the CDR3: TGTGCCAGCAGCCAAGGGACGTGGAACCGGTACAATGAGCAGTTCTTC.

The rearrangement joins TRBV20-1 to TRBJ2-1; D is ambiguous. The germline V gene encodes CDR1 DFQATT and CDR2 SNEGSKA (reference sequence). The germline V and J ends were trimmed by 7 bases and 8 bases, with 24 bases remaining between them. This CDR3 has 15 residues. The CDR3 sequence is CSGTSGGVLVDEQFF. CDR3 nucleotide sequence: TGCAGTGGTACTTCAGGTGGTGTGTTGGTCGATGAGCAGTTCTTC.

This chain connects TRBV7-9 to TRBJ2-7, with D hard to call. From germline, CDR1 is SEHNR and CDR2 FQNEAQ (reference sequence). Between the trimmed V and J ends, which lost 1 base and 1 base, there was a span of 5 bases. The CDR3 has 13 amino acids. The CDR3 loop is CASSLDTSYEQYF. The CDR3 DNA follows: TGTGCCAGCAGCTTAGATACATCCTACGAGCAGTACTTC.

The chain is built from TRBV11-2 and TRBJ2-3, with 9 bases aligning to TRBD2. Trimming removed 3 bases from V and 10 bases from J; junction bases left unmatched: 11. This CDR3 region has 15 residues. Germline assignment: CDR1 SGHAT and CDR2 FQNNGV. CDR3 coding DNA: TGTGCCAGCAGCTTGTTTCCTAGCGGGACTATGTCGCAGTATTTT. Translating it yields CASSLFPSGTMSQYF.

Note on this clonotype: At one of its ends the junction is not consistent with the germline gene, which may arise from a read error. The gene calls are TRBV7-2 and TRBJ2-1; TRBD2 agrees at 13 bases. CDR1 SGHTA and CDR2 FQGNSA come from the germline V gene. The CDR3 loop spans 16 amino acids. CDR3 in amino acids: CASSLWFGTSGKEQLF. In DNA, the CDR3 is TGTGCCAGCAGCTTATGGTTTGGGACTAGCGGGAAGGAGCAGCTCTTC.

With respect to this clonotype: A much bigger clone sits one base away, suggesting this may be a read error. The V and J genes are TRBV7-9 and TRBJ1-1; no firm D call. V lost 4 bases and J 3 bases, leaving 9 bases between the germline ends. The germline V gene has CDR1 SEHNR and CDR2 FQNEAQ (reference sequence). CDR3 length: 13 residues. In DNA form, the CDR3 reads TGTGCCAGCAGCTCATCCCTTTACACTGAAGCTTTCTTT. This encodes CASSSSLYTEAFF.

The chain is built from TRBV7-2 and TRBJ2-7; 7 nucleotides match TRBD1. The CDR3 has 14 residues. The V segment lost 9 bases and the J segment 2 bases; nucleotides outside the gene matches: 10. Germline V gene sequence: CDR1 SGHTA, CDR2 FQGNSA. The CDR3 DNA is TGTGCCAGTAGTACCCGGACAGGAGCCTACGAGCAGTACTTC. Protein product: CASSTRTGAYEQYF.

This clonotype was found many times. The rearrangement joins TRBV11-2 to TRBJ2-3, with a weak D call TRBD2 (6 bases). Germline values: CDR1 SGHAT, CDR2 FQNNGV. Trimming cost V 4 bases and J 0 bases, with 14 bases left between them. CDR3 size: 16 residues. CDR3 region: CASSSRLALSTDTQYF. The CDR3 DNA follows: TGTGCCAGCAGCTCCAGGCTAGCGCTTAGCACAGATACGCAGTATTTT.